This T cell receptor beta chain was recovered during a study of CD8+CD57+ T cells in acquired aplastic anemia. Study background: The study obtained an average of roughly 3 ug of DNA from sorted CD4+ and CD8+ cells.

Individuals selected for sequencing had exhibited CD8+CD57+ cell expansion on flow cytometry. The CDR3 is made up of 17 amino acids. Unmatched junction bases numbered 5, after V lost 1 base and J lost 4 bases. Per germline, CDR1 LNHNV and CDR2 YYDKDF (reference sequence). Genomic DNA was employed as the template in profiling TCR beta VDJ and CDR3. TCRdb used MiXCR to reprocess the reads, holding one entry per CDR3 protein. Seen here are about 160,000 distinct CDR3 sequences, 40% to 60% observed once, and the top ten hold about 30%. General study findings and limits: Found in both controls and patients were 25 to 35 CD8+ CDR3 sequences.

This clonotype appeared a few times. Its antigen is not known. The sequenced sample consisted of sorted CD4+, CD8+, or CD8+CD57+ T cells (not recorded which) from PBMCs. This chain uses TRBV15 with TRBJ1-5; 12 positions match TRBD1. This TCR came from a human donor with aplastic anemia. CDR3: CATSRGGTGGRNQPQHF. DNA of the CDR3: TGTGCCACCAGCAGAGGCGGGACAGGGGGCCGAAATCAGCCCCAGCATTTT.